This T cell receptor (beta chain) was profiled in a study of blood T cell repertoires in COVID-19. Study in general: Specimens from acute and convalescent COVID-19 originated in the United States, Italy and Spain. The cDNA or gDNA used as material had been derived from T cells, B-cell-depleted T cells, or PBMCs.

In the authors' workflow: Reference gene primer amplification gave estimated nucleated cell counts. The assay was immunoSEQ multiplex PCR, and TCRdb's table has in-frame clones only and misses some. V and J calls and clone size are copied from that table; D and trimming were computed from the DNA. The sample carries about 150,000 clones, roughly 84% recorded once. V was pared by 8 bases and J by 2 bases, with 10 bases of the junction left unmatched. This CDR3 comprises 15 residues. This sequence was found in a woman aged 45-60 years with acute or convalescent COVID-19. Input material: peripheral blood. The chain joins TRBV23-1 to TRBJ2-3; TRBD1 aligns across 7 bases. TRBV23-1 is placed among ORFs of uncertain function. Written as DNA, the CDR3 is TGCGCCAGCCCGTTTAGGGGGCCCTACACAGATACGCAGTATTTT. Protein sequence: CASPFRGPYTDTQYF.